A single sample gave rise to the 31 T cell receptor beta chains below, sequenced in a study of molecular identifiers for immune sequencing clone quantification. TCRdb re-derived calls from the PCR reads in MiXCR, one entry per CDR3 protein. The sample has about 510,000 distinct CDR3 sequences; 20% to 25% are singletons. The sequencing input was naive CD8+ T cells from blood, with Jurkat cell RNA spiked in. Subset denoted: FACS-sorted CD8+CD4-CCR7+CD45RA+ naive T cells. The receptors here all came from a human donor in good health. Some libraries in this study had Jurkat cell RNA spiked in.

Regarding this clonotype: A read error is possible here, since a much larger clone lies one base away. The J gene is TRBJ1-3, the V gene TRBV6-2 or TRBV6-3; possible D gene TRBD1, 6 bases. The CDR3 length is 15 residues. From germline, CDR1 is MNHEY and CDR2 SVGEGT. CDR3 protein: CASSYDRTSGNTTYF. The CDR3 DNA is TGTGCCAGCAGTTACGACAGGACTTCTGGAAACACCACATATTTT.

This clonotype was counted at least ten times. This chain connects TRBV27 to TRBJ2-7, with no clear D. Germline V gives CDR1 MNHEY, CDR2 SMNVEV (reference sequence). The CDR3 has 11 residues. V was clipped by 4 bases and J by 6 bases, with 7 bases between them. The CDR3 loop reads CASSSRTEQYF. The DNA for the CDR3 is TGTGCCAGCAGTTCTCGGACCGAGCAGTACTTC.

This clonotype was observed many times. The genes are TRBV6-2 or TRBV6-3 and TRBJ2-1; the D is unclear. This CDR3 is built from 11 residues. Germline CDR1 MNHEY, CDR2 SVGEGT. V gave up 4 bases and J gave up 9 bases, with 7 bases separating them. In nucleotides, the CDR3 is TGTGCCAGCAGTTTCGGAGTTGAGCAGTTCTTC. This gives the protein CASSFGVEQFF.

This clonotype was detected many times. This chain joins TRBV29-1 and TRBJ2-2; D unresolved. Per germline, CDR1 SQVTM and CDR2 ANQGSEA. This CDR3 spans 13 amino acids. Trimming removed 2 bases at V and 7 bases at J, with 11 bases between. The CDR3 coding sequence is TGCAGCGTTGAAAAGGCGGCGAACGGGGAGCTGTTTTTT. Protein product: CSVEKAANGELFF.

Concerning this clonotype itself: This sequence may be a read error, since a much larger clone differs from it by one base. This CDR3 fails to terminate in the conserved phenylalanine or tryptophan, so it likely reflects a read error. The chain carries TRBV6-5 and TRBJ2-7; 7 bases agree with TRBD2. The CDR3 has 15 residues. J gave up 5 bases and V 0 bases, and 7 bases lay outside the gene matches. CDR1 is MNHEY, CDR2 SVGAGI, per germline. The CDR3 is CASSYSRTSIDEQYS. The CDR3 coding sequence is TGTGCCAGCAGTTACTCTAGGACTAGTATCGACGAGCAGTACTCC.

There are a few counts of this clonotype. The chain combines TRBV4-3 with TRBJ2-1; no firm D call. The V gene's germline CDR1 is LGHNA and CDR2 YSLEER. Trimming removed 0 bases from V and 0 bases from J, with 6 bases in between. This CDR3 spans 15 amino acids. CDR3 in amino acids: CASSQEWSSYNEQFF. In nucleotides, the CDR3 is TGCGCCAGCAGCCAAGAATGGAGCTCCTACAATGAGCAGTTCTTC.

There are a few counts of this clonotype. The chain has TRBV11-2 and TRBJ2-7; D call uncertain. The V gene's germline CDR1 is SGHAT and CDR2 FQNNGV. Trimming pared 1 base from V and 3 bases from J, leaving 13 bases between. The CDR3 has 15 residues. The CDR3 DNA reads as TGTGCCAGCAGCTTAGTATCGTTGGGCCACTACGAGCAGTACTTC. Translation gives CASSLVSLGHYEQYF.

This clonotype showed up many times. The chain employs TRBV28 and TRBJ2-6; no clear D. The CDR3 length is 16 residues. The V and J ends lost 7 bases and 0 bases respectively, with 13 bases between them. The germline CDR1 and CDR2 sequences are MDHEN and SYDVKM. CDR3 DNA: TGTGCCAGCAATAGCAGGCCAATCTCTGGGGCCAACGTCCTGACTTTC. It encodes CASNSRPISGANVLTF.

The CDR3 sequence: CASSLGSDRGEQYF. In nucleotides, the CDR3 is TGTGCCAGCAGCTTGGGTAGCGACAGGGGCGAGCAGTACTTC. The chain employs TRBV5-5 and TRBJ2-7; 8 nucleotides agree with TRBD1. The CDR3 covers 14 residues. The germline CDR1 and CDR2 sequences are SGHKS and YYEKEE (reference sequence). The junction had 5 bases not matched to a gene; V was cut back by 0 bases and J by 6 bases.

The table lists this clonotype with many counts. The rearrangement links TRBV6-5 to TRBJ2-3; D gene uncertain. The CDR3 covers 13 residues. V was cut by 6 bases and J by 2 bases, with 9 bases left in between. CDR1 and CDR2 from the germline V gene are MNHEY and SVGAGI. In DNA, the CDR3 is TGTGCCAGCAGCTGGCGGTCCACAGATACGCAGTATTTT. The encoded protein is CASSWRSTDTQYF.

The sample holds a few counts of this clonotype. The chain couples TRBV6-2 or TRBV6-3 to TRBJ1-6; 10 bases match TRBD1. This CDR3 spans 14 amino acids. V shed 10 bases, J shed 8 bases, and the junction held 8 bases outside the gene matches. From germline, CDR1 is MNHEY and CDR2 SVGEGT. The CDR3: CATKRDRGYSPLHF. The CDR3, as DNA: TGTGCCACAAAAAGGGACAGGGGTTATTCACCCCTCCACTTT.

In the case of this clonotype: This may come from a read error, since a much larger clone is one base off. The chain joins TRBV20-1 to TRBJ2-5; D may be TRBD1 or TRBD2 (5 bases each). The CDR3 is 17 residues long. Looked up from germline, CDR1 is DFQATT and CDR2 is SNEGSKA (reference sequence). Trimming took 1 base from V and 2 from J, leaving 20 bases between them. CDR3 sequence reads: CSARGWGTADYQETQYF. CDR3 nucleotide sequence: TGCAGTGCTAGAGGGTGGGGGACCGCGGATTATCAAGAGACCCAGTACTTC.

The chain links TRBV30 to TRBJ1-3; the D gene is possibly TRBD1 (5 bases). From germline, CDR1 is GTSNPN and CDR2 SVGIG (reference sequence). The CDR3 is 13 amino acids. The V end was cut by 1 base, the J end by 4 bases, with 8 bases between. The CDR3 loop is CAWSGGGGNTIYF. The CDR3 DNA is TGTGCCTGGAGTGGGGGCGGAGGAAACACCATATATTTT.

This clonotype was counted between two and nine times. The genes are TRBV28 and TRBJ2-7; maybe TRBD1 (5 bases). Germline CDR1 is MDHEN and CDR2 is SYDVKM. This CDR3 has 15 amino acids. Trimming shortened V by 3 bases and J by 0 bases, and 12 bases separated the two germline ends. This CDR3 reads CASSFGDSSSYEQYF. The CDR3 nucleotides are TGTGCCAGCAGTTTCGGTGACAGTTCCTCCTACGAGCAGTACTTC.

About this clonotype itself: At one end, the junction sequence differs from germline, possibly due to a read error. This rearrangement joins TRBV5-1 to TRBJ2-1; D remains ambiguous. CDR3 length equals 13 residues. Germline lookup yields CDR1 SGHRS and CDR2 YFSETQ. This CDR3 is CASSGSVLNEQSF. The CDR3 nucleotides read TGCGCCAGCAGCGGGTCGGTCCTCAATGAGCAGTCCTTC.

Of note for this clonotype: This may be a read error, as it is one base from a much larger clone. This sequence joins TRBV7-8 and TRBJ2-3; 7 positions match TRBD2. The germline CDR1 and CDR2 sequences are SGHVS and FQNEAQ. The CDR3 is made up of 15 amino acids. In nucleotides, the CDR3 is TGTGCCAGCAGCTTTGAGCGGGGAGGCACAGATGCGCAGTATTTT. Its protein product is CASSFERGGTDAQYF.

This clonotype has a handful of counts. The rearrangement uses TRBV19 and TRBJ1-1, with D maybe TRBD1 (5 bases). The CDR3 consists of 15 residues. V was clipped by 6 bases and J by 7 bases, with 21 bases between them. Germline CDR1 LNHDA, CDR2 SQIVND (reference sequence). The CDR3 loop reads CASSPTDSIWVEAFF. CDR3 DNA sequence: TGTGCCAGTAGCCCGACAGACTCGATATGGGTTGAAGCTTTCTTT.

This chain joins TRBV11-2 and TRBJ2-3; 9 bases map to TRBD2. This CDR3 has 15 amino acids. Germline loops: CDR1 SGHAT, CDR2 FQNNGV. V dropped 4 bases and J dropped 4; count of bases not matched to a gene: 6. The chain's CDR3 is CASSSGGGASDTQYF. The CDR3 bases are TGTGCCAGCAGCTCGGGCGGGGGGGCCTCAGATACGCAGTATTTT.

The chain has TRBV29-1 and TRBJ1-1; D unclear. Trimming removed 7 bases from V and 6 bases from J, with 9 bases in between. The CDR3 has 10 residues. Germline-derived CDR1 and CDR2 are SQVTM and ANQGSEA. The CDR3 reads CSAGAAEAFF. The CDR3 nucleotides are TGCAGCGCGGGTGCAGCTGAAGCTTTCTTT. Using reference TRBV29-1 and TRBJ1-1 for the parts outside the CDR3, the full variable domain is SAVISQKPSRDICQRGTSLTIQCQVDSQVTMMFWYRQQPGQSLTLIATANQGSEATYESGFVIDKFPISRPNLTFSTLTVSNMSPEDSSIYLCSAGAAEAFFGQGTRLTVV.

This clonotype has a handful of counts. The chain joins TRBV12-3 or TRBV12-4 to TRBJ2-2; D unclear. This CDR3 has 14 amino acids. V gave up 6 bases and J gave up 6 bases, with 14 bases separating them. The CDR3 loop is CASSPDGAAGELFF. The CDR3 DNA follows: TGTGCCAGCAGCCCCGACGGAGCCGCCGGGGAGCTGTTTTTT.

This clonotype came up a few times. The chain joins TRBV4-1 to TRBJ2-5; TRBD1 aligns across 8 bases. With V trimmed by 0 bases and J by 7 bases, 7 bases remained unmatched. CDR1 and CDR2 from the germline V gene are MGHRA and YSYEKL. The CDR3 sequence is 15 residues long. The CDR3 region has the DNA TGCGCCAGCAGCCAAGATGGACAGGGATACGGGACCCAGTACTTC. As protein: CASSQDGQGYGTQYF.

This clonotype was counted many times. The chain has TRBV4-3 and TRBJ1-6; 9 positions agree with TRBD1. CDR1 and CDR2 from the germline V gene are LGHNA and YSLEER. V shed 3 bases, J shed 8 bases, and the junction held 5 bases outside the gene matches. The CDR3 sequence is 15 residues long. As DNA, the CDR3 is TGCGCCAGCAGCCAGCTGGGACAGGGTGATTCACCCCTCCACTTT. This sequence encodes CASSQLGQGDSPLHF.

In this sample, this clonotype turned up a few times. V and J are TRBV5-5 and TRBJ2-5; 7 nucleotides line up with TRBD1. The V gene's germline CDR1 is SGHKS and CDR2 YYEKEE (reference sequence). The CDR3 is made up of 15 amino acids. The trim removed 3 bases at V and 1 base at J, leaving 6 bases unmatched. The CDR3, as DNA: TGTGCCAGCAGCTCTGGTTGGACAGGCCAAGAGACCCAGTACTTC. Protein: CASSSGWTGQETQYF.

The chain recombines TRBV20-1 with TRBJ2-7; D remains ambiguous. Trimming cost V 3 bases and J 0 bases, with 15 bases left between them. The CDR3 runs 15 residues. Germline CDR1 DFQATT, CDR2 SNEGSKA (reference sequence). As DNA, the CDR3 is TGCAGTGCTAGTGAATTCGGTAGTACCTCCTACGAGCAGTACTTC. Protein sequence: CSASEFGSTSYEQYF.

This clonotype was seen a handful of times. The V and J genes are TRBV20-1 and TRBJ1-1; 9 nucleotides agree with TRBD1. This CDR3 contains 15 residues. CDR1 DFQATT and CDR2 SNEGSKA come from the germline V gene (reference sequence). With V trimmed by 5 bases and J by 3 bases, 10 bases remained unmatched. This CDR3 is CSAYGTGKGDTEAFF. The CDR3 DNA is TGCAGTGCTTACGGGACAGGGAAGGGGGACACTGAAGCTTTCTTT.

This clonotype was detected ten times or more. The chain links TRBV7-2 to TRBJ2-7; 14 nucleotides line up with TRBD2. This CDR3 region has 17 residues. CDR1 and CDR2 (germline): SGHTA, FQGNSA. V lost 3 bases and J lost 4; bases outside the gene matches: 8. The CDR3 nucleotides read TGTGCCAGCAGCTTGGAACGACTAGCGGGAGGGCCGTACGAGCAGTACTTC. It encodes CASSLERLAGGPYEQYF.

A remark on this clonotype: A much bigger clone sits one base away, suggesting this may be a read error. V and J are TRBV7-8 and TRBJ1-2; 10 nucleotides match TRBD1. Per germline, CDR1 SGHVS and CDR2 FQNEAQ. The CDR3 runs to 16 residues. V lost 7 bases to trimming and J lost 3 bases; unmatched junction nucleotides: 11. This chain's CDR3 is CASNHASGTGDYGYTF. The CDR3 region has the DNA TGTGCCAGCAACCACGCCTCCGGGACAGGGGACTATGGCTACACCTTC.

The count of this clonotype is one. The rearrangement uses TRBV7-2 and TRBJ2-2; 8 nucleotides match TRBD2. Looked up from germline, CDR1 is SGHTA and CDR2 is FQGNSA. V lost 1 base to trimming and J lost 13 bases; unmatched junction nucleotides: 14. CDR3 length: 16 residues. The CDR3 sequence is CASSLVTGGVFSGLFF. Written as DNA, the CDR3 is TGTGCCAGCAGCTTAGTAACGGGAGGGGTCTTTTCGGGGCTGTTTTTT.

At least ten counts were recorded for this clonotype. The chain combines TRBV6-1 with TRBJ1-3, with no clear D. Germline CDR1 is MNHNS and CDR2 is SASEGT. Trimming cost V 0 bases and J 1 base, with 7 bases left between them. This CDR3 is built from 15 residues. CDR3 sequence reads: CASSEAIRSGNTIYF. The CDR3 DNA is TGTGCCAGCAGTGAAGCCATCAGGTCTGGAAACACCATATATTTT.

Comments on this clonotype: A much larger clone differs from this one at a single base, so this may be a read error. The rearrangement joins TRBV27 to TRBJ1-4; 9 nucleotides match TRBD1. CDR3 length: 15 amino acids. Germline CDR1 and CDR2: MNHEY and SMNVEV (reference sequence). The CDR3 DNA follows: TGTGCCAGCAGTTCACAGGGGGCAACTAGTGAAAAACTGTTTTTT. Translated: CASSSQGATSEKLFF.

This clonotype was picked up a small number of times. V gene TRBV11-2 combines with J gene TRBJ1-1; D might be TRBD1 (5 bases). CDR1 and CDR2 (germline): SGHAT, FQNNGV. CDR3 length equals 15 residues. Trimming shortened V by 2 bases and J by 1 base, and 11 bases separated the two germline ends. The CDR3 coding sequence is TGTGCCAGCAGCTTATGGTCGGGGACGAACACTGAAGCTTTCTTT. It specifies CASSLWSGTNTEAFF.